The entry below gives a single T cell receptor beta chain sequence along with its context. J lost 3 bases, V lost 6 bases, and 16 bases had no gene match. Germline V gene data show CDR1 as MNHEY and CDR2 as SMNVEV (reference sequence). CDR3 length equals 18 residues. This entry comes from a study of cytomegalovirus exposure and HLA in healthy donors. Primers included in the PCR were 60 Vbeta and 13 Jbeta primers. The data were produced by immunoSEQ multiplex PCR, yet TCRdb's version contains in-frame clones alone and is incomplete. The top ten hold around 0.99% of the sample, which has 100,000 to 150,000 clones, 75% to 80% seen once.

The gene calls are TRBV27 and TRBJ2-3; TRBD1 matches at 9 bases. Sequencing was done on a sample of PBMCs. The TCR originated in a male donor in good health and CMV-seronegative. The CDR3 nucleotides read TGTGCCAGCAGGCTTACTCCCGGGACAGGGATTCAAACAGATACGCAGTATTTT. Translating gives CASRLTPGTGIQTDTQYF.